This TCR beta chain emerged from a study of T cell responses to AZD1222 COVID-19 vaccine. Germline CDR1 reads SGHTS; CDR2 reads YDEGEE. V shed 4 bases and J 4 bases; nucleotides not matched to a gene: 11. The CDR3 loop spans 15 amino acids. Profiling relied on immunoSEQ multiplex PCR, and the TCRdb table lists in-frame clones only, not all of them. The table shows 150,000 to 200,000 clones, with more than 85% occurring only once. The TCR originated in an adult in good health. The specimen was peripheral blood, collected on day 0 of AZD1222 vaccination. The gene calls are TRBV5-8 and TRBJ2-7; TRBD1 aligns across 7 bases. CDR3 nucleotide sequence: TGTGCCAGCAGCCGATTCAGGGGGATCGGGTACGAGCAGTACTTC. This sequence encodes CASSRFRGIGYEQYF.